The 6 T cell receptor beta chains below all came from one sample that was sequenced in a study of neurological immune-mediated disorders. TCRdb re-derived calls from the 5' RACE reads in MiXCR, one entry per CDR3 protein. The sample consists of 65,000 to 80,000 distinct CDR3 sequences, roughly 15% of them appearing once. The sequenced sample was PBMCs. All receptors come from a woman aged 40 to 55 in good health.

This clonotype was detected many times. The chain employs TRBV28 and TRBJ2-3; D is possibly TRBD1 (5 bases). The CDR3 is 13 amino acids. Germline V gene data show CDR1 as MDHEN and CDR2 as SYDVKM. V lost 7 bases and J lost 5, with 13 bases in between. The CDR3 loop reads CASTDHQGDTQYF. The CDR3 region has the DNA TGTGCCAGCACCGACCACCAGGGAGATACGCAGTATTTT.

The genes are TRBV20-1 and TRBJ2-3, with 7 positions matching TRBD2. V was pared by 5 bases and J by 2 bases, with 7 bases of the junction left unmatched. The CDR3 consists of 14 residues. Germline CDR1 reads DFQATT; CDR2 reads SNEGSKA (reference sequence). DNA of the CDR3: TGCAGTGCTCCCCGGGCGGGGGACACAGATACGCAGTATTTT. It encodes CSAPRAGDTDTQYF.

This clonotype came up once. The rearrangement links TRBV7-8 to TRBJ2-1, with 8 bases lining up with TRBD2. The ends lost 1 base at V and 2 bases at J; junction bases unmatched: 4. Germline V gene sequence: CDR1 SGHVS, CDR2 FQNEAQ. The CDR3 has 16 residues. The CDR3 is CASSLGRGLAYNEQFF. DNA for the CDR3: TGTGCCAGCAGCTTAGGTCGGGGACTAGCCTACAATGAGCAGTTCTTC.

This clonotype was found many times. The chain combines TRBV4-2 with TRBJ1-2; no clear D. The V and J ends lost 1 base and 3 bases respectively, with 12 bases between them. This CDR3 comprises 15 residues. CDR1 is LGHNA and CDR2 is YNFKEQ in the germline V gene. The CDR3 DNA reads as TGTGCCAGCAGCCAAGCTCGGGGAGTTGACTATGGCTACACCTTC. It translates to CASSQARGVDYGYTF.

The chain employs TRBV19 and TRBJ2-1, with 11 bases lining up with TRBD2. Germline CDR1 reads LNHDA; CDR2 reads SQIVND (reference sequence). Trimming took 5 bases from V and 9 from J; bases not matched to a gene: 6. This CDR3 is built from 14 residues. The CDR3 sequence: CASSVSGGAVEQFF. The CDR3 coding sequence is TGTGCCAGTAGTGTTAGCGGGGGGGCCGTTGAGCAGTTCTTC.

The CDR3 DNA reads as TGTGCCATCACAGTCCCCCCCGGGACAGGGAAGATGAACACTGAAGCTTTCTTT. Translating it yields CAITVPPGTGKMNTEAFF. The genes are TRBV28 and TRBJ1-1, with TRBD1 matching 9 bases. The CDR3 consists of 18 residues. Unmatched junction bases numbered 18, after V lost 10 bases and J lost 0 bases. Per the germline V gene, CDR1 is MDHEN and CDR2 is SYDVKM.